This T cell receptor (beta chain) was recovered during a study of Ad26.COV2.S vaccination and SARS-CoV-2 variants. Turning to the study itself: Intramuscularly, Ad26.COV2.S was given either once or twice, 56 days apart. Overall study results and limits: After vaccination, substantial breadth of spike-specific CD8+ and CD4+ responses was reported.

Treatment: some 20 received Ad26.COV2.S at low or high dose, single or two shots; 5 received placebo; per-sample allocation not given. Specimen acquisition occurred on day 63 following the initial vaccine or placebo injection. The vaccine antigen was prefusion-stabilized Wuhan SARS-CoV-2 spike. The CDR3 extends over 13 amino acids. The V end was cut by 1 base, the J end by 5 bases, with 8 bases between. Per the germline V gene, CDR1 is MGHRA and CDR2 is YSYEKL. Some clones are missing from TCRdb's copy, which holds only in-frame ones; the method was immunoSEQ multiplex PCR. The sample has about 350,000 clones, about 88% seen once. As to this clone: Its antigen is as yet unknown.

The sequenced sample was peripheral blood, obtained in a trial of Ad26.COV2.S vaccine versus placebo. The TCR comes from a person between 18 and 60 years old who received the Ad26.COV2.S COVID-19 vaccine or a placebo. This chain uses TRBV4-1 with TRBJ2-5, with D possibly being TRBD1 (5 bases). CDR3 coding DNA: TGCGCCAGCAGCCAAGGGACACGGGAGACCCAGTACTTC. It codes for CASSQGTRETQYF.